A single sample is the source of the 28 T cell receptor beta chains below, sequenced in a study of cytomegalovirus exposure and HLA in healthy donors. Sequencing used immunoSEQ multiplex PCR; TCRdb keeps in-frame clones, though not all of them. The sample carries around 58,000 clones, around 88% recorded once. Sequenced material: PBMCs. These receptors were obtained from a woman aged 18-29 years in good health and CMV-seronegative.

The V gene is TRBV30, the J gene TRBJ2-4; maybe TRBD1 (5 bases). Germline assignment: CDR1 GTSNPN and CDR2 SVGIG (reference sequence). V lost 2 bases and J lost 0, with 17 bases in between. The CDR3 extends over 17 amino acids. The CDR3 spells CAWSPGAGILAKNIQYF. As DNA, the CDR3 is TGTGCCTGGAGTCCCGGCGCAGGGATACTAGCCAAAAACATTCAGTACTTC.

The chain employs TRBV5-1 and TRBJ1-4; 9 bases line up with TRBD1. Losses at the gene ends were 4 bases for V and 4 bases for J; bases not matched to a gene: 5. Germline-derived CDR1 and CDR2 are SGHRS and YFSETQ. This CDR3 is built from 15 residues. CDR3 amino acids: CASSTDRGINEKLFF. CDR3 nucleotide sequence: TGCGCCAGCAGCACCGACAGGGGGATTAATGAAAAACTGTTTTTT.

The V and J genes are TRBV4-3 and TRBJ1-6; the match to TRBD1 covers 9 bases. The CDR3 runs 16 residues. V trimming: 4 bases; J trimming: 6 bases; junction bases outside the gene matches: 7. The V gene's germline CDR1 is LGHNA and CDR2 YSLEER. CDR3 protein: CASSLYRDRANSPLHF. The CDR3 DNA sequence: TGCGCCAGCAGCCTCTACCGGGACAGGGCTAATTCACCCCTCCACTTT.

The gene calls are TRBV7-9 and TRBJ2-5; TRBD2 aligns across 7 bases. After removal of 6 bases from V and 2 bases from J, the junction contained 9 bases not matched to a gene. Germline CDR1 reads SEHNR; CDR2 reads FQNEAQ (reference sequence). This CDR3 is 15 amino acids long. CDR3 residues: CASSPSGLKQETQYF. The CDR3 DNA is TGTGCCAGCAGTCCTAGCGGACTAAAACAAGAGACCCAGTACTTC.

The chain links TRBV9 to TRBJ2-2, with TRBD2 matching 7 bases. Germline lookup yields CDR1 SGDLS and CDR2 YYNGEE. CDR3 length: 16 residues. Trimming removed 0 bases from V and 3 bases from J; junction bases left unmatched: 5. This CDR3 reads CASSVDGGSYTGELFF. The CDR3 DNA is TGTGCCAGCAGCGTAGATGGCGGGAGCTACACCGGGGAGCTGTTTTTT.

This chain uses TRBV4-1 with TRBJ2-1; the match to TRBD2 covers 10 bases. The CDR3 spans 18 residues. The germline V gene has CDR1 MGHRA and CDR2 YSYEKL. The J segment lost 0 bases and the V segment lost 4 bases, leaving 9 bases of the junction unmatched. CDR3 loop: CASSRTGLASSSYNEQFF. The CDR3 DNA sequence: TGCGCCAGCAGCCGAACGGGACTAGCGTCGAGCTCCTACAATGAGCAGTTCTTC.

This chain uses TRBV18 with TRBJ2-5, with TRBD2 as a possible D gene (6 bases). Between the trimmed V and J ends, which lost 2 bases and 5 bases, there was a span of 21 bases. The CDR3 totals 17 residues. The germline CDR1 and CDR2 sequences are KGHSH and LQKENI. The CDR3 reads CASSPFSAGGAGETQYF. CDR3 coding DNA: TGTGCCAGCTCACCATTCAGTGCTGGAGGGGCAGGGGAGACCCAGTACTTC.

V usage is TRBV28 and J usage is TRBJ2-5; 10 nucleotides match TRBD2. This CDR3 has 16 amino acids. Trimming took 5 bases from V and 4 from J; bases not matched to a gene: 10. Germline CDR1 MDHEN, CDR2 SYDVKM. The CDR3: CASSPHEREGLETQYF. The CDR3 DNA is TGTGCCAGCAGTCCCCATGAGCGGGAGGGCTTAGAGACCCAGTACTTC.

This chain joins TRBV12-5 and TRBJ1-3, with TRBD1 matching 8 bases. Trimming cost V 8 bases and J 4 bases; bases outside gene matches: 19. This CDR3 is built from 18 residues. Germline lookup yields CDR1 LGHNT and CDR2 FRNRAP. CDR3: CASPTPFLDRASGNTIYF. CDR3 coding DNA: TGTGCTAGTCCCACCCCCTTCTTGGACAGGGCATCAGGAAACACCATATATTTT.

This clone was recorded only once. The chain is built from TRBV7-6 and TRBJ2-5; 10 bases agree with TRBD2. With 5 bases clipped from V and 5 bases from J, the junction kept 5 bases outside the gene matches. The CDR3 is 14 amino acids. From germline, CDR1 is SGHVS and CDR2 FNYEAQ. The CDR3 here is CASSISGGRETQYF. The DNA of the CDR3 is TGTGCCAGCAGCATTAGCGGGGGGCGGGAGACCCAGTACTTC.

This chain joins TRBV27 and TRBJ2-2; TRBD1 matches 10 bases. Germline CDR1 MNHEY, CDR2 SMNVEV (reference sequence). J was trimmed by 7 bases and V by 5 bases; bases with no gene match: 13. The CDR3 consists of 17 residues. CDR3 protein: CASSPKTGGGHIGELFF. CDR3 sequence (DNA): TGTGCCAGCAGTCCAAAGACAGGGGGCGGTCATATCGGGGAGCTGTTTTTT.

The gene calls are TRBV4-3 and TRBJ2-7, with D perhaps matching TRBD1 (6 bases). V gave up 4 bases and J gave up 0 bases, with 13 bases separating them. CDR3 length: 15 amino acids. Germline lookup yields CDR1 LGHNA and CDR2 YSLEER. The CDR3 protein is CASSRDRSSSYEQYF. The DNA for the CDR3 is TGCGCCAGCAGCCGTGACAGGTCGAGCTCCTACGAGCAGTACTTC.

The V call is TRBV7-6, the J call TRBJ1-3; possibly TRBD1 for D (5 bases). The CDR3 has 16 amino acids. Between the trimmed V and J ends, which lost 4 bases and 0 bases, there was a span of 13 bases. CDR1 is SGHVS and CDR2 is FNYEAQ in the germline V gene. The chain's CDR3 is CASSWGLPISGNTIYF. The CDR3, as DNA: TGTGCCAGCAGCTGGGGACTACCCATCTCTGGAAACACCATATATTTT.

This clone appeared a few times. The chain links TRBV4-2 to TRBJ2-7; 9 bases match TRBD2. The CDR3 covers 16 residues. Germline values: CDR1 LGHNA, CDR2 YNFKEQ. Losses at the gene ends were 5 bases for V and 2 bases for J; bases not matched to a gene: 10. CDR3 amino acids: CASSSSTSGPPYEQYF. The CDR3 nucleotides are TGTGCCAGCAGCTCTTCGACTAGCGGTCCCCCCTACGAGCAGTACTTC.

The rearrangement links TRBV4-3 to TRBJ1-1; TRBD1 might be the D (5 bases). Germline-derived CDR1 and CDR2 are LGHNA and YSLEER. CDR3 length: 15 amino acids. Between the trimmed V and J ends, which lost 0 bases and 11 bases, there was a span of 19 bases. The CDR3 here is CASSQDLTGGIGAFF. The CDR3 DNA reads as TGCGCCAGCAGCCAAGATCTAACTGGGGGGATTGGGGCTTTCTTT.

The chain joins TRBV4-2 to TRBJ2-1; TRBD2 matches 7 bases. Germline values: CDR1 LGHNA, CDR2 YNFKEQ. The V gene end was trimmed by 1 base and the J gene end by 8 bases; junction bases not matched to a gene: 11. This CDR3 has 16 amino acids. In DNA, the CDR3 is TGTGCCAGCAGCCAAGCTACGGGGGAGGGCCCCGATGAGCAGTTCTTC. Protein product: CASSQATGEGPDEQFF.

The V call is TRBV12-5, the J call TRBJ2-7, with D perhaps matching TRBD1 (5 bases). With 7 bases removed from V and 3 bases from J, the gap between germline ends came to 16 bases. The CDR3 has 14 residues. Per the germline V gene, CDR1 is LGHNT and CDR2 is FRNRAP. CDR3: CASANSGSRYEQYF. In DNA form, the CDR3 reads TGTGCTAGTGCCAACTCAGGGTCCCGCTACGAGCAGTACTTC.

The V call is TRBV27, the J call TRBJ2-7; TRBD1 matches 10 bases. V lost 6 bases, J lost 2 bases, and 7 bases stayed unmatched. Germline-derived CDR1 and CDR2 are MNHEY and SMNVEV (reference sequence). This CDR3 is 15 amino acids long. The DNA of the CDR3 is TGTGCCAGCAGCCTAACCGGGACAGGGGCCTACGAGCAGTACTTC. Translating it yields CASSLTGTGAYEQYF.

The rearrangement uses TRBV7-9 and TRBJ1-2, with 7 bases matching TRBD1. J gave up 4 bases and V 3 bases, and 8 bases lay outside the gene matches. CDR1 is SEHNR, CDR2 FQNEAQ, per germline (reference sequence). There are 15 residues in the CDR3. CDR3 residues: CASSFSAQGSYGYTF. The CDR3 DNA reads TGTGCCAGCAGCTTCAGCGCACAGGGGTCCTATGGCTACACCTTC. Variable domain in full (rest from reference TRBV7-9 and TRBJ1-2): DTGVSQNPRHKITKRGQNVTFRCDPISEHNRLYWYRQTLGQGPEFLTYFQNEAQLEKSRLLSDRFSAERPKGSFSTLEIQRTEQGDSAMYLCASSFSAQGSYGYTFGSGTRLTVV.

The gene calls are TRBV27 and TRBJ2-7; 9 bases align to TRBD2. With V trimmed by 0 bases and J by 6 bases, 9 bases remained unmatched. This CDR3 comprises 16 residues. Germline lookup yields CDR1 MNHEY and CDR2 SMNVEV (reference sequence). In nucleotides, the CDR3 is TGTGCCAGCAGTTTATCGATCGTAGCGGGAGCATCCGAGCAGTACTTC. This codes for CASSLSIVAGASEQYF.

The chain couples TRBV5-1 to TRBJ2-5; TRBD2 matches 8 bases. Germline CDR1 reads SGHRS; CDR2 reads YFSETQ. The CDR3 loop spans 14 amino acids. With V trimmed by 5 bases and J by 3 bases, 6 bases remained unmatched. CDR3 bases: TGCGCCAGCAGAAAGCTAGCGGGTGAAGAGACCCAGTACTTC. Translated: CASRKLAGEETQYF.

The chain employs TRBV29-1 and TRBJ2-2, with a weak D call TRBD2 (6 bases). Germline loops: CDR1 SQVTM, CDR2 ANQGSEA. Trimming removed 4 bases from V and 1 base from J, with 10 bases in between. The length of the CDR3 is 14 residues. CDR3: CSVAGGENTGELFF. CDR3 DNA sequence: TGCAGCGTTGCTGGCGGGGAGAACACCGGGGAGCTGTTTTTT.

This clone was recorded a few times. V is TRBV18 and J is TRBJ2-5, with D uncertain. This CDR3 is built from 12 residues. The ends were cut back, 3 bases at V and 4 bases at J, with 6 bases in the middle. Germline V gives CDR1 KGHSH, CDR2 LQKENI. CDR3 DNA: TGTGCCAGCTCACCCCTCTCAGAGACCCAGTACTTC. Amino acid sequence: CASSPLSETQYF.

This clone was found once. The V call is TRBV18, the J call TRBJ2-1; TRBD2 matches 15 bases. Trimming at V came to 3 bases and at J to 4 bases, leaving 4 bases not matched to a gene. The CDR3 contains 17 residues. Germline V CDR1 and CDR2: KGHSH, LQKENI. The CDR3 DNA sequence: TGTGCCAGCTCACCGCGGGGACTAGCGGGGGGATACAATGAGCAGTTCTTC. Amino acid sequence: CASSPRGLAGGYNEQFF.

This rearrangement joins TRBV25-1 to TRBJ1-1; D is unclear. The CDR3 spans 14 residues. V was trimmed by 6 bases and J by 0 bases, leaving 11 bases between them. In germline, CDR1 is MGHDK, CDR2 SYGVNS. In DNA, the CDR3 is TGTGCCAGCAGCGCGCCCGGGTTGAACACTGAAGCTTTCTTT. Amino acid sequence: CASSAPGLNTEAFF. The whole variable domain, filled in from reference TRBV25-1 and TRBJ1-1, reads EADIYQTPRYLVIGTGKKITLECSQTMGHDKMYWYQQDPGMELHLIHYSYGVNSTEKGDLSSESTVSRIRTEHFPLTLESARPSHTSQYLCASSAPGLNTEAFFGQGTRLTVV.

The V and J genes are TRBV7-8 and TRBJ2-3; TRBD1 agrees at 8 bases. CDR1 and CDR2 (germline): SGHVS, FQNEAQ. This CDR3 contains 14 residues. V lost 5 bases and J lost 3; bases outside the gene matches: 4. CDR3 nucleotide sequence: TGTGCCAGCAGCACAGACAGGGGTACAGATACGCAGTATTTT. The encoded protein is CASSTDRGTDTQYF.

V and J are TRBV28 and TRBJ2-7; 9 bases align to TRBD1. Germline V gene sequence: CDR1 MDHEN, CDR2 SYDVKM. V shed 8 bases, J shed 2 bases, and the junction held 19 bases outside the gene matches. This CDR3 spans 18 amino acids. CDR3 sequence: CASLEHRGLDYPTYEQYF. The DNA for the CDR3 is TGTGCCAGCTTAGAACACAGGGGGCTTGACTACCCTACCTACGAGCAGTACTTC.

The chain couples TRBV2 to TRBJ1-2; 7 nucleotides agree with TRBD1. CDR1 and CDR2 (germline): SNHLY, FYNNEI. The CDR3 has 13 amino acids. The trim removed 5 bases at V and 5 bases at J, leaving 5 bases unmatched. The CDR3 DNA reads TGTGCCAGCAGTACAGGGGAGAGTTATGGCTACACCTTC. It encodes CASSTGESYGYTF.